This T cell receptor beta chain derives from a study of blood T cells in healthy people across ages (dated by TCRdb to between 2015 and 2016). Background for the entire study: Template switching captured roughly one uniquely barcoded TCR beta cDNA molecule per two T cells in model experiments. The study measured age-related changes in TCR beta repertoire diversity using deep sequencing normalized with unique cDNA molecular identifiers. The donors were divided into four age groups: young (average approximately 17 years), middle-aged (about 39), aged (under 70) and long-lived (roughly 86). To avoid experimental bias, donors of different ages were spread randomly across the sequencing lanes. For two donors (one aged 18 to 30 and one aged 80 or older), the study analyzed two additional independent replicas of 1 million unique cDNA reads from the same blood draw.

The method was 5' RACE. Sequencing was carried out with an Illumina HiSeq 2500. The second PCR ran for about 6 to 12 cycles and used a J-beta primer mix along with a sample-barcoded 5' primer. Each TCR beta cDNA molecule received a unique molecular identifier from a template-switch 5' adaptor carrying 12 random nucleotides. Each sample yielded at least 3 million CDR3-containing paired-end reads. The Mint cDNA synthesis kit, primed by a TRBC-specific oligonucleotide, was used to synthesize first-strand cDNA from all RNA. All cDNA was treated with uracil-DNA glycosylase and then went through a first 18-cycle PCR with the universal primers M1SS and BC2_uni_R. As for how the authors treated the data: Each sample was normalized by randomly selecting 1 million high-quality reads, each carrying a distinct molecular identifier. Reads with shared molecular identifiers were discarded instead of being binned into consensus sequences. MiTCR, set to a Q25 quality threshold and the strictest error-elimination algorithm, was used for CDR3 identification, clonotype clustering and error correction. A nonparametric unseen species model with Euler transformation was used to estimate a lower bound on total TCR beta diversity. TCRdb's own reprocessing of the public reads used fastp at Q25 and MiXCR and kept productive beta chains. Every entry covers one CDR3 protein and lists the most common genes and DNA from its rows. Here the V and J calls rest on TCRdb's processing, not on the authors' analysis. This sample comprises 780,000 or so distinct CDR3 sequences, about 61% of them detected only once. In total, the top ten clones hold around 25% of the sample.

Systemically healthy Caucasian individuals from Russia, some 40 in total and aged about 6 to 95 years, were included as donors. Around 10 milliliters of peripheral blood were drawn from each donor into EDTA-treated Vacutainer tubes. Ficoll-Paque density-gradient centrifugation was used to isolate PBMCs, with at least 7 million per sample. Total RNA was extracted from PBMCs with Trizol reagent, with at least 6 micrograms obtained per sample. For every donor, an aliquot of PBMCs went through flow cytometry to measure the percentages of naive CD45RAhigh/CD27high T cells. Overall results and qualifications from the work: Conclusive comparison of naive and antigen-experienced compartments was prevented by the profiling of bulk unsorted PBMCs. Estimates of total diversity based on one million sequenced T cells were considered lower bounds and underestimates. There was a strong correlation between observed TCR beta diversity and the percentage of naive T cells measured by flow cytometry. Compared with the aged group, the long-lived group had more naive CD4+ T cells, fewer expanded clones and increased TCR diversity, a pattern suggesting age selection. Because donor CMV infection status was unknown, age-related changes in expanded clonotypes were potentially confounded. As age increased, observed TCR beta diversity per million T cells dropped in a roughly linear way, and a significant reduction was already evident by age roughly 40.

Taken from cysteine to phenylalanine, the CDR3 has 13 residues. Here the CDR3 DNA is all that survives: 39 bases in frame from base 1. CDR1 is given as SGHRS and CDR2 as YFSETQ, both from the germline V gene. Deletion took 7 bases off V and 9 bases off J, with a span of 17 bases between the germline ends. Turning to this clonotype: This clone's antigen is unknown. Per-base qualities were not stored, and no clone one base away is much larger.

The chain links TRBV5-1 with TRBJ2-1, with a weak D call of TRBD2 (5 bases match). The sequence was obtained from a man aged 40-50 years in good health. Material: blood. The CDR3 protein is CASGLAGVGEQFF. The sequenced DNA: TGCGCCAGCGGACTCGCCGGGGTCGGTGAGCAGTTCTTC.